This record concerns one T cell receptor (beta chain) sequence. This clonotype was seen repeatedly, ten times or more. Its recognized antigen is unknown. Within one base of it there is no much larger clone, and no base qualities were kept. This entry is derived from a study of T cells after yellow fever vaccination (dated by TCRdb to the late 2010s). About the full investigation: The SMART-Seq v4 Ultra Low Input RNA kit was used to prepare libraries from fractions with low cell numbers. To follow T-cell clones before and after primary and booster YFV17D yellow fever vaccination, bulk TCR alpha and beta repertoires were sequenced over time. Two healthy male donors, one aged 18 to 30 and one aged 30 to 39 years, were included in the cohort. Bulk PBMC replicates and cell subsets were isolated from blood drawn at multiple timepoints before and after both primary and secondary immunization.

As encoded in the germline V gene (reference sequence), CDR1 is LGHDT while CDR2 is YNNKEL. The CDR3 contains 17 residues, cysteine and phenylalanine counted. Only the CDR3 DNA stays, 51 bases, in frame from base 1. V is clipped by 0 bases and J by 1 base, and the sequence between their germline boundaries is 13 bases long. Findings and caveats that apply to the study as a whole: Compared with the primary T-cell response, the secondary T-cell response was faster but weaker, reaching its peak on day 5 rather than on day 15. Only two donors were included in the study, so the extent to which the findings can be generalized is limited. Most clones expanded after primary vaccination (almost 97% of CD4 and roughly 90% of CD8) were re-detected after the booster, suggesting that broad memory maintenance occurred. A small fraction of clonotypes appeared in both the CD4 and CD8 compartments, likely as a result of convergent recombination. FACS-sorted repertoires could contain abundant contaminating clonotypes from the bulk population, so computational filtering was required.

In light of the paper, this sample's treatment or condition label describes: live attenuated yellow fever vaccine strain. A standard Ficoll-Paque protocol was used to isolate PBMCs from peripheral blood. CD4 and CD8 T-cell fractions were isolated with Dynabeads CD4 and CD8 positive selection kits. TriZol was used to extract RNA from bulk PBMCs, CD4 and CD8 fractions, and dextramer-positive and dextramer-negative fractions. Synthesis of TCR cDNA relied on 5'RACE template switching, a step that introduced a universal primer site along with unique molecular identifiers. Priming of cDNA synthesis was performed from both the TCR alpha and TCR beta constant segments. Library amplification involved two PCR steps, and the second step added sample barcodes and sequencing adapters. Sequencing of libraries was done on Illumina HiSeq 2500 (2x100 bp) or NovaSeq (2x150 bp). The study's processing was this. MIGEC handled demultiplexing of reads and collapsing into UMI consensus sequences, while MiXCR performed V(D)J alignment. Clonotypes responding to the vaccine were identified with edgeR on replicate PBMC samples, with the criteria of FDR below 0.01 and a log2 fold change above 5 up to day 15. Bulk clonotypes were assigned CD4 or CD8 identity according to which sequenced CD4 or CD8 repertoire held them at higher abundance. TCRdb passed the public sequencing reads through fastp at Q25 and MiXCR, retaining productive beta sequences. Every distinct CDR3 protein forms one entry, paired with its most common genes and DNA. The V and J calls were not made by the authors but by TCRdb's processing. In all, the sample holds 110,000 to 150,000 distinct CDR3 sequences, and just over 6.5% of those were seen once. The top ten constitute approximately 0.64% of the sample.

The rearranged chain carries TRBV3-1 and TRBJ2-1, with no confident D gene call. This TCR came from a man aged 30 to 45 who received the YFV17D yellow fever vaccine. The material sequenced was CD4+ T cells sorted from PBMCs, taken 10 days after the yellow fever booster vaccination. The DNA sequence is as follows: TGTGCCAGCAGCCAAGATCCTACTCGTAGGTCCTACAATGAGCAGTTCTTC. Its protein reads: CASSQDPTRRSYNEQFF.